A single TCR beta chain is shown here with its context. Original processing methods: The authors estimated nucleated cell counts from reference gene primer amplification. TCRdb's copy holds only in-frame clones and misses some; the assay was immunoSEQ multiplex PCR. From that table come the V and J calls and clone size; the DNA was used to work out D and trimming. The sample includes some 120,000 clones, 70% to 80% seen only once; the top ten take roughly 7.9%. Germline V gives CDR1 SGHAT, CDR2 FQDESV (reference sequence). J gave up 9 bases and V 4 bases, and 8 bases lay outside the gene matches. The CDR3 spans 16 residues. The data belong to a study of blood T cell repertoires in COVID-19. Study in general: Acute-phase and convalescent COVID-19 samples originated in the United States, Italy and Spain. From T cells, B-cell-depleted T cells, or PBMCs came the material, which was cDNA or gDNA.

Sequenced: peripheral blood. The V call is TRBV11-1, the J call TRBJ2-1, with 14 bases matching TRBD2. The TCR originated in a human donor in a cohort sampled during active COVID-19. The CDR3 region has the DNA TGTGCCAGCAGCTCTCCGGGACTAGCGGGAGTGAGTGAGCAGTTCTTC. This sequence encodes CASSSPGLAGVSEQFF.